This entry describes one T cell receptor beta chain. This entry belongs to a study of blood T cell repertoires in COVID-19. Study-level information: From the United States, Italy and Spain came samples of acute and convalescent COVID-19. PBMCs, B-cell-depleted T cells, or T cells were the source of the cDNA or gDNA that made up the material.

From germline, CDR1 is MNHEY and CDR2 SMNVEV (reference sequence). The CDR3 runs 14 residues. V lost 4 bases, J lost 5 bases, and 11 bases lay in between. Repertoires were generated with immunoSEQ multiplex PCR, while TCRdb's copy carries only in-frame clones and drops some. Of hundreds of thousands of clones listed, roughly 88% are singletons. The source is a woman between 40 and 55 years old with acute COVID-19. The gene calls are TRBV27 and TRBJ2-2, with a tentative D call TRBD1 (5 bases). Material for sequencing was PBMCs or T cells enriched from blood (not recorded which). The DNA of the CDR3 is TGTGCCAGCAGTTACGCAGGGCGAACCGGGGAGCTGTTTTTT. It yields the protein CASSYAGRTGELFF.